Included here is one T cell receptor (beta chain) sequence, with context. Its antigen specificity is not known. No much larger clone is present one base from it, and per-base qualities are unavailable. These data originate in a study of radiotherapy plus CTLA-4 blockade in lung cancer (dated by TCRdb to between 2018 and 2020). Context from the whole study: Objective responses occurred in 18% of enrolled patients, and around 29% achieved disease control.

V is clipped by 7 bases and J by 0 bases, and the sequence between their germline boundaries is 22 bases long. According to the germline V gene (reference sequence), CDR1 reads LNHDA and CDR2 reads SQIVND. From cysteine to phenylalanine, the CDR3 is 18 amino acids long. Only the CDR3 region is kept as DNA, spanning 54 bases read in frame from base 1. In this study, focal radiation therapy paired with CTLA-4 blockade (ipilimumab) was tested in patients who had chemo-refractory metastatic non-small-cell lung cancer. General study outcomes and caveats: Increased serum interferon-beta after radiation, together with early dynamic changes in blood T cell clones, were reported to be the strongest predictors of response. TCR clones derived from tumors expanded in peripheral blood after treatment with radiotherapy and ipilimumab.

Library prep was done by the immunoSEQ multiplex PCR assay. Held by TCRdb, this immuneACCESS table contains in-frame sequences only and omits some clones. Under half of the omission traces to an unresolved V gene where checked; the cause of the rest is unknown. Recorded for this sample are nearly 110,000 clones; about 84% of them occurred a single time. The ten largest make up 2.4% of the sample. The V and J genes are TRBV19 and TRBJ1-3; the D gene is not confidently resolved. Source: peripheral blood, taken from a patient treated with radiotherapy plus ipilimumab. This receptor was identified in a human donor with non-small cell lung cancer that progressed on radiotherapy plus ipilimumab. Some clones in this sample may be carry-over from other donors' samples. The DNA is as follows: TGTGCCAGTACCATTCAAGGGCGTTACCCGAGCTCTGGAAACACCATATATTTT. It is translated as CASTIQGRYPSSGNTIYF. Outside the CDR3, residues come from the reference TRBV19 and TRBJ1-3 proteins, so the full variable domain is: DGGITQSPKYLFRKEGQNVTLSCEQNLNHDAMYWYRQDPGQGLRLIYYSQIVNDFQKGDIAEGYSVSREKKESFPLTVTSAQKNPTAFYLCASTIQGRYPSSGNTIYFGEGSWLTVV.